This is a list of T cell receptor beta chains from one sample in a study of shared clonotypes between healthy human individuals. The data were produced by immunoSEQ multiplex PCR, yet TCRdb's version contains in-frame clones alone and is incomplete. The profile shows about 1.9 million clones, over 85% of them singletons. The sequencing input was naive CD8+ T cells from PBMCs. These receptors all stem from a man aged 18 to 29 in good health. Some clones in this sample may be carry-over from other donors' samples. Each CDR3 is given with its conserved first and last residue. The order of the fields is J gene, V gene, clone size, D gene, CDR3 DNA, CDR3 protein. D genes are given only for firm matches. Clone size, where shown, is once, few, many, or a class for clones that have expanded.

TRBJ1-2 | TRBV10-2 | NA | NA | TGCGCCAGCAGTGGGGCAGGAGAAGCGGGGACGGGTGGCTACACCTTC | CASSGAGEAGTGGYTF
TRBJ1-2 | TRBV10-3 | few | TRBD1 | TGTGCCATCAATCCGGACAGGGATTATGGCTACACCTTC | CAINPDRDYGYTF
TRBJ2-2 | TRBV7-6 | NA | NA | TGTGCCAGCAGCTTAGTTCGGGCAGGGGCGAACACCGGGGAGCTGTTTTTT | CASSLVRAGANTGELFF
TRBJ2-1 | TRBV4-3 | NA | TRBD2 | TGCGCCAGCAGCCAAGGGACTAGCGGGTTGTTCAATGAGCAGTTCTTC | CASSQGTSGLFNEQFF
TRBJ1-1 | TRBV27 | NA | NA | TGTGCCAGCAGGCCCACATGGGGGGGTATGAACACTGAAGCTTTCTTT | CASRPTWGGMNTEAFF
TRBJ1-4 | TRBV28 | NA | NA | TGTGCCAGCAGTTTATCCCCCCTCGGGGAACTGTTTTTT | CASSLSPLGELFF
TRBJ1-1 | TRBV27 | NA | TRBD1 | TGTGCCAGCACGGGACAGGCCAACACTGAAGCTTTCTTT | CASTGQANTEAFF
TRBJ2-7 | TRBV7-8 | NA | NA | TGTGCCAGCAGCTTGTTGCCCGAGGGTCTTAAGCGCGAGCAGTACTTC | CASSLLPEGLKREQYF
TRBJ2-7 | TRBV6-5 | NA | NA | TGTGCCAGCAGTTACTCAGGCGGAAATCTTAACTACGAGCAGTACTTC | CASSYSGGNLNYEQYF
TRBJ2-7 | TRBV7-9 | NA | NA | TGTGCCAGCTTCCCCCTAGGGATCGAGCAGTACTTC | CASFPLGIEQYF
TRBJ1-1 | TRBV28 | once | NA | TGTGCCAGCAGTTTACTGGGGAGGGAGAACATTGAAGCTTTCTTT | CASSLLGRENIEAFF
TRBJ2-5 | TRBV27 | once | TRBD2 | TGTGCCAGCAGTATGTCGCCGGGACTAGCAGTGACCCAGTACTTC | CASSMSPGLAVTQYF
TRBJ2-5 | TRBV25-1 | NA | NA | TGTGCCACCGCTGGTGGGGAAGAGACCCAGTACTTC | CATAGGEETQYF
TRBJ2-7 | TRBV7-9 | NA | NA | TGTGCCAGCAGAACTTCTTCCCCCTACGAGCAGTACTTC | CASRTSSPYEQYF
TRBJ1-1 | TRBV9 | NA | TRBD1 | TGTGCCAGCAGCTCCAAGCCGGGACAGGATGAAGCTTTCTTT | CASSSKPGQDEAFF
TRBJ2-1 | TRBV6-5 | few | NA | TGTGCCAGCAGTTACGGGGGCTCCTACAATGAGCAGTTCTTC | CASSYGGSYNEQFF
TRBJ1-1 | TRBV5-1 | NA | TRBD1 | TGCGCCAGCAGCTCGGGGATACAGGGGATGCGCACTGAAGCTTTCTTT | CASSSGIQGMRTEAFF
TRBJ1-4 | TRBV27 | NA | NA | TGTGCCAGCAGTTTATACAGGGCAACTAATGAAAAACTGTTTTTT | CASSLYRATNEKLFF
TRBJ2-2 | TRBV7-9 | NA | TRBD2 | TGTGCCAGCAGCGTTAGCGGGAGTCCGGCCGGGGAGCTGTTTTTT | CASSVSGSPAGELFF
TRBJ2-6 | TRBV30 | NA | NA | TGTGCCTGGAGTGTACGGCAGGTTAGGTGGGCTGGGGCCAACGTCCTGACTTTC | CAWSVRQVRWAGANVLTF
TRBJ2-7 | TRBV6-6 | once | NA | TGTGCCAGCAGTTACGGTGTTTACTACGAGCAGTACTTC | CASSYGVYYEQYF
TRBJ2-7 | TRBV5-1 | NA | NA | TGCGCCAGCAGCTTAGGATTAGGCTCCTACGAGCAGTACTTC | CASSLGLGSYEQYF
TRBJ2-5 | TRBV11-3 | NA | TRBD2 | TGTGCCAGCAAGGGAGGGCGATGGAAGGAGACCCAGTACTTC | CASKGGRWKETQYF
TRBJ2-7 | TRBV5-1 | NA | NA | TGCGCCAGCAGGCTCGGCTCCAGGGCGTCCTACGAGCAGTACTTC | CASRLGSRASYEQYF
TRBJ1-3 | TRBV4-2 | NA | NA | TGTGCCAGCAGCCATCCCAATGGGGGGGGCTCTGGAAACACCATATATTTT | CASSHPNGGGSGNTIYF
TRBJ1-2 | TRBV7-6 | once | NA | TGTGCCAGCAGCCTGCACAGGGAACTTTACTATGGCTACACCTTC | CASSLHRELYYGYTF
TRBJ1-2 | TRBV19 | NA | NA | TGTGCCAGTAGTTCTTACACGAACTATGGCTACACCTTC | CASSSYTNYGYTF
TRBJ1-4 | TRBV9 | NA | TRBD1 | TGTGCCAGCAGCGCCCACAGGGGGTACGGGGAAAAACTGTTTTTT | CASSAHRGYGEKLFF
TRBJ1-4 | TRBV9 | NA | NA | TGTGCCAGCAGCGTATCAGGGGCAACTAATGAAAAACTGTTTTTT | CASSVSGATNEKLFF
TRBJ2-7 | TRBV5-6 | NA | NA | TGTGCCAGCAGCCCCGGACCTTCCTACGAGCAGTACTTC | CASSPGPSYEQYF
TRBJ1-2 | TRBV14 | NA | TRBD1 | TGTGCCAGCAGTGGGACAGGGAACTATGGCTACACCTTC | CASSGTGNYGYTF
TRBJ2-6 | TRBV27 | NA | TRBD1 | TGTGCCAGCAGCGACAGGGGATTCTCTGGGGCCAACGTCCTGACTTTC | CASSDRGFSGANVLTF
TRBJ1-2 | TRBV15 | NA | NA | TGTGCCACCAGCACCGATTACGGGGGCGCAGGCTATGGCTACACCTTC | CATSTDYGGAGYGYTF
TRBJ1-1 | TRBV27 | NA | NA | TGTGCCAGCTACGATGGGCCAGGGTCAGCTTTCTTT | CASYDGPGSAFF
TRBJ2-2 | TRBV27 | NA | TRBD2 | TGTGCCAGCAGTTTATGGGCCCTAGCGGGAGTGGCCGGGGAGCTGTTTTTT | CASSLWALAGVAGELFF
TRBJ2-5 | TRBV5-1 | NA | TRBD2 | TGCGCCAGCAGCTTGGCCGCTCTGGGAGGGCCTTTTGAGACCCAGTACTTC | CASSLAALGGPFETQYF
TRBJ1-1 | TRBV7-9 | NA | NA | TGTGCCAGCAGCTTAGGTTTCAACACTGAAGCTTTCTTT | CASSLGFNTEAFF
TRBJ2-5 | TRBV9 | NA | NA | TGTGCCAGCAGCGTAGGTTTAGCGGAAGAGACCCAGTACTTC | CASSVGLAEETQYF
TRBJ1-2 | TRBV12-5 | few | NA | TGTGCTAGTGGTTTGGGACAGACGCGAGGCTACACCTTC | CASGLGQTRGYTF
TRBJ2-5 | TRBV6-1 | NA | NA | TGTGCCAGCAGTGAACTCATTTGGGGTGGGCAGAACCAAGAGACCCAGTACTTC | CASSELIWGGQNQETQYF
TRBJ2-1 | TRBV10-3 | NA | TRBD2 | TGTGCCATCAGTGCCTCTAGCGGCCTCGTAGTGGAGCAGTTCTTC | CAISASSGLVVEQFF
TRBJ2-3 | TRBV28 | NA | NA | TGTGCCAGCCGGGACTTCAGCACAGATACGCAGTATTTT | CASRDFSTDTQYF
TRBJ1-5 | TRBV4-3 | NA | NA | TGCGCCAGCAGCCAAGGGTTCCGGGACCTAAATCAGCCCCAGCATTTT | CASSQGFRDLNQPQHF
TRBJ1-4 | TRBV19 | once | TRBD1 | TGTGCCAGTAGTAGCCGGGACAGGGTGGATGAAAAACTGTTTTTT | CASSSRDRVDEKLFF
TRBJ2-7 | TRBV7-9 | NA | NA | TGTGCCAGCAGCTTAGTAACTCAACATAGGGGCTCCTACGAGCAGTACTTC | CASSLVTQHRGSYEQYF
TRBJ2-3 | TRBV2 | NA | NA | TGTGCCAGCAGCTGGGGTGGGGCGCGCACAGATACGCAGTATTTT | CASSWGGARTDTQYF